This T cell receptor (beta chain) was retrieved from a study of T cell repertoires in cytomegalovirus infection. Study as a whole: Based on public TCR beta signatures, there were indications of CMV infection and of a matching HLA type.

One entry per CDR3 protein results from TCRdb running MiXCR on the reads. The data show about 500,000 distinct CDR3 sequences, with more than 30% seen just once and 15% to 20% held by the top ten. Overall study results and limits: CMV-specific TCR beta clonotypes restricted by HLA-C dominated the ex vivo response. Carriers of CMV plus the relevant HLA were identified by cumulative public TCR beta family frequency.

Concerning this clonotype: The antigen is unknown.

The germline V and J ends were trimmed by 7 bases and 1 base, with 13 bases remaining between them. Germline V gene sequence: CDR1 MNHEY, CDR2 SVGEGT. This CDR3 has 14 residues. The chain is built from TRBV6-2 or TRBV6-3 and TRBJ1-1; possibly TRBD1 for D (5 bases). The clonotype was recovered from a human donor in good health (CMV status not recorded). Some clones in this sample may be carry-over from other donors' samples. The specimen comprised cultured PBMCs, sampled from culture after CMV antigen stimulation. The CDR3 coding sequence is TGTGCCAGCACCTCGACAGTGACGAACACTGAAGCTTTCTTT. Amino acids: CASTSTVTNTEAFF.